This entry lists 11 T cell receptor beta chains sequenced from one sample in a study of graft-versus-host responses after intestinal transplantation. The repertoire was sequenced with immunoSEQ multiplex PCR; TCRdb's copy has only in-frame clones and lacks some. This sample has about 21,000 clones; 85% to 90% occur once, and the top ten carry under 6.5%. The source material was PBMCs, sampled just over 64 days after intestinal transplantation. Every receptor here comes from a human patient who received an intestinal transplant, so some T cells may come from the graft donor.

The chain carries TRBV11-3 and TRBJ2-3, with D perhaps matching TRBD1 (6 bases). Trimming took off 5 bases at V and 2 bases at J, with 14 bases between the two ends. CDR1 and CDR2 from the germline V gene are SGHNT and YENEEA. The CDR3 is made up of 15 amino acids. The CDR3 DNA reads TGTGCCAGCAGCGCACAGGGATCACACACAGATACGCAGTATTTT. Its protein is CASSAQGSHTDTQYF.

This rearrangement joins TRBV19 to TRBJ2-7, with D possibly being TRBD2 (5 bases). CDR1 and CDR2 from the germline V gene are LNHDA and SQIVND (reference sequence). V lost 5 bases to trimming and J lost 3 bases, with 17 bases between them. The CDR3 extends over 15 amino acids. The CDR3 DNA follows: TGTGCCAGTAGTTCTCCTAGCTACGGCATCTACGAGCAGTACTTC. Translation gives CASSSPSYGIYEQYF.

The rearrangement uses TRBV4-1 and TRBJ2-4; TRBD2 might be the D (5 bases). The CDR3 spans 13 residues. Germline CDR1 and CDR2: MGHRA and YSYEKL. V dropped 6 bases and J dropped 9 bases, with 15 bases sitting between them. CDR3 sequence: CASSSAAYAIQYF. The CDR3 DNA sequence: TGCGCCAGCAGTTCAGCGGCCTACGCCATTCAGTACTTC.

The J gene is TRBJ1-1, the V gene TRBV6-8, with D possibly being TRBD1 (5 bases). Germline V gene data show CDR1 as MNHGY and CDR2 as SAAAGT. The CDR3 loop spans 14 amino acids. The V end was cut by 0 bases, the J end by 0 bases, with 5 bases between. Here the CDR3 reads CASSYSGVNTEAFF. In DNA, the CDR3 is TGTGCCAGCAGTTACTCAGGGGTGAACACTGAAGCTTTCTTT.

This chain connects TRBV4-3 to TRBJ2-5; D perhaps matches TRBD2 (6 bases). The germline V gene has CDR1 LGHNA and CDR2 YSLEER. The CDR3 has 15 amino acids. V lost 0 bases and J lost 1, with 9 bases in between. As DNA, the CDR3 is TGCGCCAGCAGCCAAGATATGGGACTCCAAGAGACCCAGTACTTC. This translates into CASSQDMGLQETQYF.

This chain joins TRBV4-3 and TRBJ2-3; TRBD2 matches 9 bases. The germline V gene encodes CDR1 LGHNA and CDR2 YSLEER. Germline trimming cut 1 base from V and 4 bases from J; bases unmatched to any gene: 3. This CDR3 has 15 residues. Here the CDR3 DNA reads TGCGCCAGCAGCCAAGGGCGGGGGGGCGCAGATACGCAGTATTTT. This codes for CASSQGRGGADTQYF.

The chain recombines TRBV27 with TRBJ1-2; 8 nucleotides line up with TRBD1. The CDR3 is made up of 15 amino acids. Germline V gene sequence: CDR1 MNHEY, CDR2 SMNVEV (reference sequence). V lost 1 base to trimming and J lost 7 bases; unmatched junction nucleotides: 8. For the CDR3, the DNA is TGTGCCAGCAGTTTATTCTTTGACAGGGGAGTTGGCTACACCTTC. It codes for CASSLFFDRGVGYTF.

This clone was seen a single time. The rearrangement links TRBV29-1 to TRBJ2-7; TRBD2 is a possible D gene (6 bases). Trimming removed 4 bases at V and 6 bases at J, with 25 bases between. Germline CDR1 SQVTM, CDR2 ANQGSEA. The CDR3 extends over 16 amino acids. Written as DNA, the CDR3 is TGCAGCGTTGTCCCCTCGTCTGGGCTAGCGCAAAGCGAGCAGTACTTC. Protein product: CSVVPSSGLAQSEQYF.

This rearrangement joins TRBV6-5 to TRBJ2-2, with 8 bases lining up with TRBD1. Trimming at V came to 10 bases and at J to 6 bases, leaving 10 bases not matched to a gene. This CDR3 region has 14 residues. Germline lookup yields CDR1 MNHEY and CDR2 SVGAGI. As DNA, the CDR3 is TGTGCCATATCCGGGACAGGAGTTTCCGGGGAGCTGTTTTTT. Translated: CAISGTGVSGELFF.

This clone was counted once. This rearrangement joins TRBV9 to TRBJ1-2; D is undetermined. Germline V gene lookup returns CDR1 SGDLS and CDR2 YYNGEE. The V gene lost 0 bases and the J gene lost 4 bases, with 13 bases spanning the gap. The CDR3 has 15 amino acids. CDR3 bases: TGTGCCAGCAGCGTAGCCCCCCGCGGGGTCTATGGCTACACCTTC. As protein: CASSVAPRGVYGYTF.

The rearrangement joins TRBV5-1 to TRBJ2-4; D remains unclear. V was cut by 1 base and J by 1 base, with 12 bases left in between. The CDR3 totals 16 residues. In germline, CDR1 is SGHRS, CDR2 YFSETQ. The CDR3 protein is CASSLLGLRAKNIQYF. The DNA for the CDR3 is TGCGCCAGCAGCTTGTTGGGGTTGCGGGCCAAAAACATTCAGTACTTC.